The 2 T cell receptor beta chains below all came from one sample that was sequenced in a study of T cell responses to AZD1222 COVID-19 vaccine. The protocol was immunoSEQ multiplex PCR, while the TCRdb copy is restricted to in-frame clones and leaves out a portion. Of roughly 49,000 clones listed, 70% to 85% were seen once; the top ten hold 20% to 25%. Material: peripheral blood, obtained on day 0 of MenACWY control vaccination. These receptors came from an adult in good health.

A few counts support this clone. J is TRBJ1-4 and V is TRBV4-1, with D possibly being TRBD1 (5 bases). V lost 4 bases and J lost 6, with 15 bases in between. This CDR3 comprises 15 residues. CDR1 MGHRA and CDR2 YSYEKL come from the germline V gene. CDR3 loop: CASSPKDWDDEKLFF. The DNA of the CDR3 is TGCGCCAGCAGCCCGAAGGATTGGGACGATGAAAAACTGTTTTTT.

The CDR3 coding sequence is TGTGCCAGCAGTTCTAAACAGGGGTACTATGGCTACACCTTC. Amino acids: CASSSKQGYYGYTF. The chain joins TRBV27 to TRBJ1-2; 7 bases align to TRBD1. The V gene end was trimmed by 4 bases and the J gene end by 3 bases; junction bases not matched to a gene: 5. Per germline, CDR1 MNHEY and CDR2 SMNVEV (reference sequence). CDR3 length: 14 amino acids.